A selection of T cell receptor beta chains follows, all from one sample in a study of T cell responses to AZD1222 COVID-19 vaccine. Measured with immunoSEQ multiplex PCR; TCRdb has only the in-frame clones, and not every one. This table has tens of thousands of clones, nearly 90% appearing once. The sample in question was peripheral blood, obtained 28 days after the second AZD1222 dose. The receptor set was obtained from an adult who received the AZD1222 COVID-19 vaccine. The CDR3 runs from the conserved cysteine through the conserved F or W. A D gene is named only where the DNA matches it firmly. Size is omitted from some rows. Given values are once, few, many or a class for expanded clones.

>-|TRBJ2-2|-|TRBV27
CASSLSGHAAGELFF
TGTGCCAGCAGTTTATCAGGACATGCTGCCGGGGAGCTGTTTTTT
>-|TRBJ2-5|-|TRBV30
CAWSVVASETQYF
TGTGCCTGGAGTGTGGTAGCGTCAGAGACCCAGTACTTC
>-|TRBJ1-6|-|TRBV7-9
CASSRGQSSYNSPLHF
TGTGCCAGCAGCCGAGGGCAGAGCTCCTATAATTCACCCCTCCACTTT
>once|TRBJ2-3|-|TRBV18
CASSPALGGDTQYF
TGTGCCAGCTCACCGGCGCTTGGTGGGGATACGCAGTATTTT
>-|TRBJ2-1|-|TRBV12-5
CASGPGDWTNNEQFF
TGTGCTAGTGGTCCGGGGGACTGGACCAACAATGAGCAGTTCTTC
>once|TRBJ1-4|TRBD1|TRBV4-2
CASSQPQGANEKLFF
TGTGCCAGCAGCCAACCCCAGGGGGCTAATGAAAAACTGTTTTTT
>-|TRBJ2-5|-|TRBV19
CASSIVPPGPQETQYF
TGTGCCAGTAGTATAGTCCCGCCAGGCCCCCAAGAGACCCAGTACTTC
>-|TRBJ2-7|-|TRBV18
CASSPSWSGGERGEQYF
TGTGCCAGCTCACCCTCTTGGTCAGGGGGGGAGAGGGGCGAGCAGTACTTC
>few|TRBJ2-7|TRBD1|TRBV5-1
CASSPGTALGEQYF
TGCGCCAGCAGTCCCGGGACAGCCCTGGGCGAGCAGTACTTC
>-|TRBJ1-2|-|TRBV5-4
CASSFGGEYGYTF
TGTGCCAGCAGCTTCGGGGGGGAATATGGCTACACCTTC
>-|TRBJ1-5|-|TRBV5-8
CASSPSSNQPQHF
TGTGCCAGCAGCCCCAGTAGCAATCAGCCCCAGCATTTT
>-|TRBJ2-6|-|TRBV18
CASSLRGPDSGANVLTF
TGTGCCAGCTCACTCCGGGGCCCCGACTCTGGGGCCAACGTCCTGACTTTC
>-|TRBJ1-3|-|TRBV6-6
CASSRTHYFSGRNTIYF
TGTGCCAGCAGCCGAACCCATTATTTCTCTGGTAGAAACACCATATATTTT
>-|TRBJ1-2|-|TRBV19
CASSIAWEDYGYTF
TGTGCCAGTAGTATCGCTTGGGAAGACTATGGCTACACCTTC
>-|TRBJ1-6|TRBD1|TRBV5-1
CASSQGTESGGPLHF
TGCGCCAGCAGCCAAGGGACAGAATCTGGTGGACCCCTCCACTTT
>-|TRBJ1-1|-|TRBV7-3
CASSFPGNTEAFF
TGTGCCAGCAGCTTTCCGGGGAACACTGAAGCTTTCTTT
>-|TRBJ1-2|-|TRBV21-1
CASSKTGTGGVWDYTF
TGTGCCAGCAGCAAGACCGGGACAGGGGGCGTGTGGGACTACACCTTC
>-|TRBJ2-1|-|TRBV3-1/TRBV3-2
CASSPPGSYNEQFF
TGTGCCAGCAGCCCCCCCGGCAGCTACAATGAGCAGTTCTTC
>-|TRBJ1-4|-|TRBV18
CASSPGNEKLFF
TGTGCCAGCTCACCAGGGAATGAAAAACTGTTTTTT
>once|TRBJ2-7|TRBD1|TRBV19
CASCPGDRGHEQYF
TGTGCCAGTTGCCCCGGGGACAGGGGCCACGAGCAGTACTTC
>-|TRBJ1-4|-|TRBV20-1
CSAEEGEKLFF
TGCAGTGCGGAAGAGGGAGAAAAACTGTTTTTT
>-|TRBJ2-7|TRBD2|TRBV18
CASSPPPAPTSGRADEQYF
TGTGCCAGCTCACCACCTCCGGCCCCGACTAGCGGGAGGGCCGATGAGCAGTACTTC
>once|TRBJ2-3|-|TRBV5-1
CASSEDVYTQYF
TGCGCCAGCAGCGAGGACGTCTATACGCAGTATTTT
>-|TRBJ2-7|TRBD1|TRBV7-9
CASSRVGTGDSYEQYF
TGTGCCAGCAGCAGAGTAGGGACAGGGGACTCCTACGAGCAGTACTTC
>-|TRBJ1-5|-|TRBV19
CASRGGANQPQHF
TGTGCCAGTAGGGGAGGCGCGAATCAGCCCCAGCATTTT
>few|TRBJ1-4|-|TRBV7-8
CASSYQGGPNEKLFF
TGTGCCAGCAGCTATCAAGGGGGGCCGAATGAAAAACTGTTTTTT
>-|TRBJ1-1|TRBD1|TRBV19
CASTAGQGGAFF
TGTGCCAGTACCGCTGGACAGGGGGGAGCTTTCTTT
>-|TRBJ1-5|-|TRBV11-2
CASSSGYNQPQHF
TGTGCCAGCAGCTCAGGGTACAATCAGCCCCAGCATTTT
>-|TRBJ1-1|-|TRBV4-2
CASSQERGMGTEAFF
TGTGCCAGCAGCCAAGAACGGGGTATGGGGACTGAAGCTTTCTTT
>-|TRBJ1-5|TRBD1|TRBV19
CASKPGGWNQPQHF
TGTGCCAGTAAGCCAGGGGGGTGGAATCAGCCCCAGCATTTT
>-|TRBJ2-3|TRBD2|TRBV3-1/TRBV3-2
CASSQDSSGMNTQYF
TGTGCCAGCAGCCAAGATTCTAGCGGGATGAATACGCAGTATTTT
>-|TRBJ1-1|-|TRBV18
CASSSENTEAFF
TGTGCCAGCTCGTCCGAGAACACTGAAGCTTTCTTT
>-|TRBJ1-6|TRBD1|TRBV7-9
CASSAIGGWSPLHF
TGTGCCAGCAGCGCTATAGGGGGCTGGTCACCCCTCCACTTT
>-|TRBJ1-2|-|TRBV18
CASSPRDGGIYGYTF
TGTGCCAGCTCACCCCGGGACGGAGGGATCTATGGCTACACCTTC
>-|TRBJ1-1|-|TRBV14
CASSQERVPEAFF
TGTGCCAGCAGCCAAGAGAGGGTCCCTGAAGCTTTCTTT
>-|TRBJ1-1|TRBD1|TRBV29-1
CSVAPRTGNTEAFF
TGCAGCGTTGCCCCTAGGACAGGCAACACTGAAGCTTTCTTT
>-|TRBJ2-7|TRBD2|TRBV9
CASSSLTSGSAEQYF
TGTGCCAGCAGCTCCCTGACTAGCGGGAGTGCCGAGCAGTACTTC
>-|TRBJ1-2|TRBD1|TRBV18
CASSPSSRRQGGGYTF
TGTGCCAGCTCACCGTCCTCCCGTCGACAGGGTGGCGGCTACACCTTC
>few|TRBJ1-3|-|TRBV18
CASSPDRNLRLGTIYF
TGTGCCAGCTCACCCGATAGAAACCTTCGTTTGGGCACCATATATTTT
>-|TRBJ1-1|-|TRBV2
CASSEAGPGTMNTEAFF
TGTGCCAGCAGTGAAGCAGGACCAGGGACTATGAACACTGAAGCTTTCTTT
>-|TRBJ1-1|TRBD1|TRBV2
CASSEGQGRTEAFF
TGTGCCAGCAGTGAAGGACAGGGAAGGACTGAAGCTTTCTTT
>few|TRBJ1-1|TRBD1|TRBV10-3
CAISGTGNEAFF
TGTGCCATCAGCGGGACAGGGAACGAAGCTTTCTTT
>-|TRBJ1-1|-|TRBV5-1
CASSLITQVRSGAEAFF
TGCGCCAGCAGCTTGATCACGCAGGTGCGGTCGGGGGCTGAAGCTTTCTTT
>few|TRBJ2-5|-|TRBV23-1
CASSQSGAEGFQETQYF
TGCGCCAGCAGTCAATCCGGAGCGGAGGGGTTCCAAGAGACCCAGTACTTC
>-|TRBJ2-6|-|TRBV5-5
CASSLGLGAGANVLTF
TGTGCCAGCAGCTTGGGATTGGGCGCTGGGGCCAACGTCCTGACTTTC
>-|TRBJ1-4|TRBD1|TRBV5-5
CASSLAVTGTNEKLFF
TGTGCCAGCAGCTTGGCAGTGACAGGGACTAATGAAAAACTGTTTTTT